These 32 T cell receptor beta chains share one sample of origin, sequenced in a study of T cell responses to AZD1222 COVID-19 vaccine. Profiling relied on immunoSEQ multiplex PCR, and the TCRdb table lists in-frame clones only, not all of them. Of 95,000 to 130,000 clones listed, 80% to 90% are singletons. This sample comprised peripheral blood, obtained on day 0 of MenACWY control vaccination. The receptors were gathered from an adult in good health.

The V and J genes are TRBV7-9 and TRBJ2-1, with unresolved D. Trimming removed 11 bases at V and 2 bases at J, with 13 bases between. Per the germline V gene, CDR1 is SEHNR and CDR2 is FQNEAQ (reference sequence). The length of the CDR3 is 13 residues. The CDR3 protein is CAGSPGTYNEQFF. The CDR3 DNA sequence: TGTGCCGGCTCGCCAGGAACCTACAATGAGCAGTTCTTC.

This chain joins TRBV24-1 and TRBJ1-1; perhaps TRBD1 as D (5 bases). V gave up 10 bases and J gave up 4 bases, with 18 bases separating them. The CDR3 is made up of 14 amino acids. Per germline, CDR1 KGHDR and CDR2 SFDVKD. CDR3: CATSTRDGGTEAFF. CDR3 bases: TGTGCCACTTCAACTAGGGATGGGGGCACTGAAGCTTTCTTT.

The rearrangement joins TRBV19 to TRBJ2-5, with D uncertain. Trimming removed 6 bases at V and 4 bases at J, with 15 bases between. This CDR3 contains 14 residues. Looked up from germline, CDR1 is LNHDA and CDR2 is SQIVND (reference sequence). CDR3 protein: CASSLATTGETQYF. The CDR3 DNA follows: TGTGCCAGTAGCTTGGCCACGACGGGAGAGACCCAGTACTTC.

CDR3 sequence reads: CSVWTGYGYTF. The CDR3 region has the DNA TGCAGCGTATGGACAGGATATGGCTACACCTTC. This chain links TRBV29-1 with TRBJ1-2; 7 bases fit TRBD1. The CDR3 consists of 11 residues. Germline assignment: CDR1 SQVTM and CDR2 ANQGSEA. V dropped 6 bases and J dropped 5; count of bases not matched to a gene: 3.

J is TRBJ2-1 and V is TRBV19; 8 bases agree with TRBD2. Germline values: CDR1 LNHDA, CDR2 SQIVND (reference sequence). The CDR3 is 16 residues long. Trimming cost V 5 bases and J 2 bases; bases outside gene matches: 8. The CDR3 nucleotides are TGTGCCAGTAGTCCCAGTCATAGCGGGGCCTACAATGAGCAGTTCTTC. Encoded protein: CASSPSHSGAYNEQFF. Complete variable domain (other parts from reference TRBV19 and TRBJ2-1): DGGITQSPKYLFRKEGQNVTLSCEQNLNHDAMYWYRQDPGQGLRLIYYSQIVNDFQKGDIAEGYSVSREKKESFPLTVTSAQKNPTAFYLCASSPSHSGAYNEQFFGPGTRLTVL.

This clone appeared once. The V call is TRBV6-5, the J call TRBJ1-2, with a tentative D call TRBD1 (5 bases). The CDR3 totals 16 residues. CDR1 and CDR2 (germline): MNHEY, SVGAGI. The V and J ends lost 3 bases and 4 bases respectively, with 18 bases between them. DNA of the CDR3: TGTGCCAGCAGTTATGGCCCAGGGACGGCGAGCTATGGCTACACCTTC. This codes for CASSYGPGTASYGYTF.

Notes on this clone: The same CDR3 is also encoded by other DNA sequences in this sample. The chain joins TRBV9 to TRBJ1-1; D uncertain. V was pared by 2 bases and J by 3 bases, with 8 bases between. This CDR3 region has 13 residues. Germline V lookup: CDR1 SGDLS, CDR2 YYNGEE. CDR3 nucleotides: TGTGCCAGCAGCGTTTTGGGTGACACTGAAGCTTTCTTT. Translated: CASSVLGDTEAFF.

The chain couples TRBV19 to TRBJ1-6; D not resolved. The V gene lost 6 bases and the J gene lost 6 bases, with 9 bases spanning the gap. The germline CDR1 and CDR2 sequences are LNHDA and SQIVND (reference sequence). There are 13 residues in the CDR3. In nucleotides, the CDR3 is TGTGCCAGTAGAGAAGTGGGTAATTCACCCCTCCACTTT. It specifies CASREVGNSPLHF.

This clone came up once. DNA of the CDR3: TGTGCCAGCAGCTTATCGGGACAGGGCTATCAGCCCCAGCATTTT. It specifies CASSLSGQGYQPQHF. The J gene is TRBJ1-5, the V gene TRBV5-5, with 9 bases fitting TRBD1. CDR3 length: 15 residues. In germline, CDR1 is SGHKS, CDR2 YYEKEE (reference sequence). With 2 bases clipped from V and 5 bases from J, the junction kept 5 bases outside the gene matches. The whole variable domain, remainder taken from reference TRBV5-5 and TRBJ1-5, is DAGVTQSPTHLIKTRGQQVTLRCSPISGHKSVSWYQQVLGQGPQFIFQYYEKEERGRGNFPDRFSARQFPNYSSELNVNALLLGDSALYLCASSLSGQGYQPQHFGDGTRLSIL.

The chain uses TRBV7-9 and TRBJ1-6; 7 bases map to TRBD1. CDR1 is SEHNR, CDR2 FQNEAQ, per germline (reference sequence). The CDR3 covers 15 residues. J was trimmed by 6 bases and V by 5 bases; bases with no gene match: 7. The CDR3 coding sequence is TGTGCCAGCAGCGCCACCGGGACAGCTAATTCACCCCTCCACTTT. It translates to CASSATGTANSPLHF.

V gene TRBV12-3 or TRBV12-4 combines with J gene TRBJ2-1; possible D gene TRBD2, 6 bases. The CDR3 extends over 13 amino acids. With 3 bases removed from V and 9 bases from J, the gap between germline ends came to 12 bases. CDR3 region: CASSLASVGEQFF. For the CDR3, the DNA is TGTGCCAGCAGTTTGGCTAGCGTCGGTGAGCAGTTCTTC.

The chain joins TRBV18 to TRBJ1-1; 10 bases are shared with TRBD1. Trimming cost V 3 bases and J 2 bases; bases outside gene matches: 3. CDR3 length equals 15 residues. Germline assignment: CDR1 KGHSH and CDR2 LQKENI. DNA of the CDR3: TGTGCCAGCTCACCCAGGACAGGGGGAAACACTGAAGCTTTCTTT. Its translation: CASSPRTGGNTEAFF.

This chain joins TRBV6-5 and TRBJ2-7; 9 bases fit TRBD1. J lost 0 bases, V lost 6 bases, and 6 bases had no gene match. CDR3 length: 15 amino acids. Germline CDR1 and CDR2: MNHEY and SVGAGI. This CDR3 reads CASSGDRAPSYEQYF. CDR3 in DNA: TGTGCCAGCAGCGGGGACAGGGCCCCCTCCTACGAGCAGTACTTC.

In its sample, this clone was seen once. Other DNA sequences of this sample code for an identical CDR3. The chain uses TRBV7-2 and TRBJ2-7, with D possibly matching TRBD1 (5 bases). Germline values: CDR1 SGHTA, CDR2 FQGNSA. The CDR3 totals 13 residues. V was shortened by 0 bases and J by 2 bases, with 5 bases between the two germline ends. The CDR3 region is CASSLAGAYEQYF. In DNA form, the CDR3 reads TGTGCCAGCAGCTTAGCAGGGGCCTACGAGCAGTACTTC.

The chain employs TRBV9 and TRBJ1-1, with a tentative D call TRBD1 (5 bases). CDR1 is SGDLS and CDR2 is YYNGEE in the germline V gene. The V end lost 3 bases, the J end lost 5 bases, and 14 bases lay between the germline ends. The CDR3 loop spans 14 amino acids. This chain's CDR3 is CASSGGGAGTEAFF. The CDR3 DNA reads TGTGCCAGCAGCGGGGGAGGAGCAGGGACTGAAGCTTTCTTT.

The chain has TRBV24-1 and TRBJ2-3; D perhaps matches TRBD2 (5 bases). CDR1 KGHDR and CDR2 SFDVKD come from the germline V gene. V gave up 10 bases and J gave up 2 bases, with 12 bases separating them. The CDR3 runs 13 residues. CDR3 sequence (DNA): TGTGCCACTGAGGGCCTATCCACAGATACGCAGTATTTT. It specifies CATEGLSTDTQYF.

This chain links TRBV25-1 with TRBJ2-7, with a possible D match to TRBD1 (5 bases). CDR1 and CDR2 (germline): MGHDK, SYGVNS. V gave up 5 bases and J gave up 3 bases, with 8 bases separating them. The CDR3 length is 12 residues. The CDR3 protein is CASSPQGYEQYF. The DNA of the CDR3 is TGTGCCAGCAGTCCTCAGGGCTACGAGCAGTACTTC.

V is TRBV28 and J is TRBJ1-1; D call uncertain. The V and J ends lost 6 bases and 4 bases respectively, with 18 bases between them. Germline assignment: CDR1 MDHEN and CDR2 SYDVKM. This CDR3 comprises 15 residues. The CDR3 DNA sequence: TGTGCCAGCAGACCTAGGGTAGTGAAAGGCACTGAAGCTTTCTTT. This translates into CASRPRVVKGTEAFF. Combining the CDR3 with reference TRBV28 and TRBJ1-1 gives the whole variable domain DVKVTQSSRYLVKRTGEKVFLECVQDMDHENMFWYRQDPGLGLRLIYFSYDVKMKEKGDIPEGYSVSREKKERFSLILESASTNQTSMYLCASRPRVVKGTEAFFGQGTRLTVV.

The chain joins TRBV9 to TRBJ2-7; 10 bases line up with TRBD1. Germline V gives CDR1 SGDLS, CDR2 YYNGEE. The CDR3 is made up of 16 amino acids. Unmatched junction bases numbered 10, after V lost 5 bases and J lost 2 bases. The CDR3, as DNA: TGTGCCAGCAGACCAGGGGACAGGGGTCTTACCTACGAGCAGTACTTC. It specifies CASRPGDRGLTYEQYF.

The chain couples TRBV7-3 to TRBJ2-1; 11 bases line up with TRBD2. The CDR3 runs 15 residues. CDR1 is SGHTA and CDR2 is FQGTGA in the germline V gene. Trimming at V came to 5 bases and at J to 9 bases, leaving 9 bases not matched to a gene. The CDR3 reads CASSPLAGGLGEQFF. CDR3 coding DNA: TGTGCCAGCAGCCCTTTAGCGGGGGGGCTCGGTGAGCAGTTCTTC.

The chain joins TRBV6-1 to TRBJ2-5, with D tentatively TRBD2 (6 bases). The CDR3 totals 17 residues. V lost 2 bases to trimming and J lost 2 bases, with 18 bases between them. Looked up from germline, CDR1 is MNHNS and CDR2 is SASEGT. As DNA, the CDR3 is TGTGCCAGCAGTGAACCTTGGGACTCTCGTTTACAAGAGACCCAGTACTTC. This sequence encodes CASSEPWDSRLQETQYF.

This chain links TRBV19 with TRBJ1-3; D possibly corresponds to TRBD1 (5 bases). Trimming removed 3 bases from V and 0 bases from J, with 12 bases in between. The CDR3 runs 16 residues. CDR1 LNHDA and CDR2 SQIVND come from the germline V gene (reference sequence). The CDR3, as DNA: TGTGCCAGTAGTATCCCGGGACGGGGCTCTGGAAACACCATATATTTT. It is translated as CASSIPGRGSGNTIYF.

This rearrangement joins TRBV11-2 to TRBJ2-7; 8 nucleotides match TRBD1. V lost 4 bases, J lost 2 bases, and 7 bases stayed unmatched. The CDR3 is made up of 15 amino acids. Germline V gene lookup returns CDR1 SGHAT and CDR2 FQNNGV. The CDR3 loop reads CASSSPDRVTYEQYF. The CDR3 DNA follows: TGTGCCAGCAGCTCACCGGACAGGGTAACCTACGAGCAGTACTTC.

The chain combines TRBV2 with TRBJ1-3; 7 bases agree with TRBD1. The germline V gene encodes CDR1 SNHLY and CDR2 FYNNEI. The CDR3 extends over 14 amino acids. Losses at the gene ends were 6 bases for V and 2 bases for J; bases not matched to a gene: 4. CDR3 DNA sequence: TGTGCCAGCAGCGACGGGACAGCTGGAAACACCATATATTTT. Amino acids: CASSDGTAGNTIYF.

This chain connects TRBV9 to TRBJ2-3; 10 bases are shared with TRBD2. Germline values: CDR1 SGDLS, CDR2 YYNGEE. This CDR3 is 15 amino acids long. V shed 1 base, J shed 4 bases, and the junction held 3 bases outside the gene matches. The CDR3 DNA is TGTGCCAGCAGCGTAAGCGGGGGGGCATCAGATACGCAGTATTTT. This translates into CASSVSGGASDTQYF.

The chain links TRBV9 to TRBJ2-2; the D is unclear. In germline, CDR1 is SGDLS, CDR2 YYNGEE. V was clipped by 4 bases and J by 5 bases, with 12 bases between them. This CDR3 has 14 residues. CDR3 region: CASSPHAQTGELFF. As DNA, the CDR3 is TGTGCCAGCAGCCCCCACGCTCAAACCGGGGAGCTGTTTTTT.

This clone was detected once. CDR3: CASSIQGARVGVLTGELFF. The CDR3 coding sequence is TGTGCCAGTAGTATACAGGGGGCCAGGGTTGGTGTCCTCACCGGGGAGCTGTTTTTT. The genes are TRBV19 and TRBJ2-2; 8 bases map to TRBD1. The germline V gene encodes CDR1 LNHDA and CDR2 SQIVND (reference sequence). Trimming at V came to 2 bases and at J to 4 bases, leaving 15 bases not matched to a gene. The CDR3 consists of 19 residues.

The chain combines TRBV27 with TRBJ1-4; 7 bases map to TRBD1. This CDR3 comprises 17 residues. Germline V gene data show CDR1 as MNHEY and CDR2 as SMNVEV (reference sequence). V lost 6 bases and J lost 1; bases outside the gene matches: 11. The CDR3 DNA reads TGTGCCAGCAGCAGGGGGATTGGGAAATTAACTAATGAAAAACTGTTTTTT. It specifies CASSRGIGKLTNEKLFF.

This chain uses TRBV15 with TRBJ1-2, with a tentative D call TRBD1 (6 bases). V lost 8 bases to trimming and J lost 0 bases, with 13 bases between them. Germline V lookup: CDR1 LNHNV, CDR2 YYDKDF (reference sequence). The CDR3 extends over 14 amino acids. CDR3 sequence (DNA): TGTGCCACCGCAGGACAGTTAGCTAACTATGGCTACACCTTC. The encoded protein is CATAGQLANYGYTF.

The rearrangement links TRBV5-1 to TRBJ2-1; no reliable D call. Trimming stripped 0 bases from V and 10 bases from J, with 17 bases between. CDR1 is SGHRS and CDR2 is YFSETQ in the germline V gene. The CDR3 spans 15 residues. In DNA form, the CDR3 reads TGCGCCAGCAGCTTGGAGGTCGGGCCTACGGAGGAGCAGTTCTTC. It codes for CASSLEVGPTEEQFF.

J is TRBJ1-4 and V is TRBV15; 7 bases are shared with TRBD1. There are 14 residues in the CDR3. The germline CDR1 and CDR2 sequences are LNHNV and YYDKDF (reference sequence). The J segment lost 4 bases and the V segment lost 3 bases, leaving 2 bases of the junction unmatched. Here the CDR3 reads CATSSNRGNEKLFF. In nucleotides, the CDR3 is TGTGCCACCAGCAGTAACAGGGGTAATGAAAAACTGTTTTTT.

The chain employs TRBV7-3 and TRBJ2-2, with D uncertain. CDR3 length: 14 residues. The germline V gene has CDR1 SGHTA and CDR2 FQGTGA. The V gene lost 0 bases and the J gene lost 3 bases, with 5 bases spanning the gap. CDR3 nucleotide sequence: TGTGCCAGCAGCTTAACGTCGGACACCGGGGAGCTGTTTTTT. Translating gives CASSLTSDTGELFF.